These 17 T cell receptor beta chains were sequenced from one sample in a study of cytomegalovirus exposure and HLA in healthy donors. This PCR relied on a set of 60 Vbeta primers and 13 Jbeta primers. TCRdb keeps only in-frame clones here, not all; method: immunoSEQ multiplex PCR. Of about 150,000 clones in the sample, 60% to 85% were seen once. The source material was PBMCs. The source of these receptors is a man aged 30 to 39 in good health and CMV-seronegative.

This clone was detected ten times or more. The V and J genes are TRBV19 and TRBJ2-1; TRBD1 might be the D (6 bases). Trimming took off 3 bases at V and 5 bases at J, with 11 bases between the two ends. Germline values: CDR1 LNHDA, CDR2 SQIVND (reference sequence). This CDR3 has 14 residues. The CDR3 sequence: CASSIGAGDNEQFF. CDR3 DNA sequence: TGTGCCAGTAGTATCGGGGCAGGGGACAATGAGCAGTTCTTC.

The CDR3 coding sequence is TGTGCCAGCAGCTTGATTGGCCGTCGGGACACTGAAGCTTTCTTT. Translation gives CASSLIGRRDTEAFF. The chain joins TRBV5-6 to TRBJ1-1; D is unclear. Trimming took 1 base from V and 3 from J, leaving 13 bases between them. The length of the CDR3 is 15 residues. Germline CDR1 reads SGHDT; CDR2 reads YYEEEE.

This sequence joins TRBV4-1 and TRBJ1-2; maybe TRBD1 (5 bases). This CDR3 region has 16 residues. Deletions cut 0 bases from V and 4 bases from J, with 15 bases between. Germline CDR1 is MGHRA and CDR2 is YSYEKL. The CDR3 loop reads CASSQEGGLGGYGYTF. The CDR3 DNA sequence: TGCGCCAGCAGCCAAGAAGGTGGTCTGGGGGGCTATGGCTACACCTTC.

This clone came up once. The chain joins TRBV12-5 to TRBJ2-3; 7 bases align to TRBD2. The V gene's germline CDR1 is LGHNT and CDR2 FRNRAP. The CDR3 covers 16 residues. The trim removed 3 bases at V and 0 bases at J, leaving 6 bases unmatched. CDR3 sequence reads: CASGLSGGDSTDTQYF. DNA for the CDR3: TGTGCTAGTGGTTTAAGTGGGGGGGATAGCACAGATACGCAGTATTTT.

This chain joins TRBV6-6 and TRBJ2-5, with TRBD1 as a possible D gene (5 bases). The better agreement between TRBJ2-7 and the DNA end casts doubt on the J call. Germline loops: CDR1 MNHNY, CDR2 SVGAGI (reference sequence). There are 12 residues in the CDR3. CDR3 region: CASSYDSYEQYF. The CDR3 DNA reads as TGTGCCAGCAGTTACGACAGTTACGAGCAGTACTTC.

The chain combines TRBV7-2 with TRBJ1-3; D gene unclear. CDR3 length: 15 amino acids. Trimming shortened V by 2 bases and J by 0 bases, and 8 bases separated the two germline ends. Germline V gene lookup returns CDR1 SGHTA and CDR2 FQGNSA. The DNA of the CDR3 is TGTGCCAGCAGCTTAATCACACCCTCTGGAAACACCATATATTTT. Translating it yields CASSLITPSGNTIYF.

The chain links TRBV27 to TRBJ2-7, with D possibly being TRBD2 (5 bases). Germline lookup yields CDR1 MNHEY and CDR2 SMNVEV (reference sequence). With 2 bases removed from V and 1 base from J, the gap between germline ends came to 18 bases. The CDR3 covers 17 residues. CDR3 nucleotide sequence: TGTGCCAGCAGTTTACCGCCAGGAGGTAGGGTTTCCTACGAGCAGTACTTC. This gives the protein CASSLPPGGRVSYEQYF.

This clone was found once. The chain has TRBV6-5 and TRBJ2-7; 8 bases match TRBD1. V trimming: 6 bases; J trimming: 2 bases; junction bases outside the gene matches: 9. Germline V lookup: CDR1 MNHEY, CDR2 SVGAGI. The CDR3 runs to 15 residues. Here the CDR3 DNA reads TGTGCCAGCAGCCACCATCGGACAGGGCCCTACGAGCAGTACTTC. Translated: CASSHHRTGPYEQYF.

This clone was counted a few times. The rearrangement joins TRBV7-7 to TRBJ2-2; possibly TRBD2 for D (6 bases). The CDR3 loop spans 14 amino acids. Deletions cut 8 bases from V and 2 bases from J, with 12 bases between. CDR1 is SSHAT, CDR2 FNYEAQ, per germline (reference sequence). This chain's CDR3 is CASQRDSNTGELFF. CDR3 bases: TGTGCCAGCCAAAGGGACTCCAACACCGGGGAGCTGTTTTTT. Based on the CDR3 plus reference TRBV7-7 and TRBJ2-2, the full variable domain is GAGVSQSPRYKVTKRGQDVTLRCDPISSHATLYWYQQALGQGPEFLTYFNYEAQPDKSGLPSDRFSAERPEGSISTLTIQRTEQRDSAMYRCASQRDSNTGELFFGEGSRLTVL.

The genes are TRBV9 and TRBJ1-1; 8 positions match TRBD1. Germline lookup yields CDR1 SGDLS and CDR2 YYNGEE. The junction had 4 bases not matched to a gene; V was cut back by 3 bases and J by 3 bases. The CDR3 covers 14 residues. CDR3 nucleotide sequence: TGTGCCAGCAGCGGAACAGGGGGGTACACTGAAGCTTTCTTT. Protein sequence: CASSGTGGYTEAFF.

The chain has TRBV19 and TRBJ1-2, with 8 bases lining up with TRBD1. The CDR3 contains 14 residues. V shed 7 bases, J shed 3 bases, and the junction held 7 bases outside the gene matches. The germline V gene has CDR1 LNHDA and CDR2 SQIVND (reference sequence). CDR3 residues: CASTLQGGDYGYTF. The CDR3, as DNA: TGTGCCAGTACTTTACAGGGGGGAGACTATGGCTACACCTTC.

V is TRBV19 and J is TRBJ1-5; 9 nucleotides line up with TRBD1. Germline-derived CDR1 and CDR2 are LNHDA and SQIVND (reference sequence). The CDR3 covers 19 residues. Trimming took 3 bases from V and 3 from J; bases not matched to a gene: 15. The CDR3 is CASSISGQGHANNNQPQHF. The CDR3 region has the DNA TGTGCCAGTAGTATTTCAGGACAGGGGCACGCAAACAACAATCAGCCCCAGCATTTT.

This clone was found a few times. The J gene is TRBJ2-3, the V gene TRBV27, with 9 bases aligning to TRBD1. The CDR3 is 14 amino acids. The V gene end was trimmed by 7 bases and the J gene end by 1 base; junction bases not matched to a gene: 3. Germline CDR1 is MNHEY and CDR2 is SMNVEV (reference sequence). The DNA for the CDR3 is TGTGCCAGCAACCGGGACAGGGGCACAGATACGCAGTATTTT. Translating it yields CASNRDRGTDTQYF.

This chain links TRBV7-2 with TRBJ2-2, with 11 bases matching TRBD2. CDR1 is SGHTA and CDR2 is FQGNSA in the germline V gene. Unmatched junction bases numbered 2, after V lost 5 bases and J lost 3 bases. The CDR3 extends over 15 amino acids. DNA of the CDR3: TGTGCCAGCAGCAAACTAGCGGGGGACACCGGGGAGCTGTTTTTT. Translating it yields CASSKLAGDTGELFF.

The chain combines TRBV28 with TRBJ1-5, with D unresolved. Per the germline V gene, CDR1 is MDHEN and CDR2 is SYDVKM. Trimming stripped 6 bases from V and 3 bases from J, with 15 bases between. The CDR3 sequence is 15 residues long. CDR3 in amino acids: CASSAARENNQPQHF. For the CDR3, the DNA is TGTGCCAGCAGCGCAGCCCGGGAGAACAATCAGCCCCAGCATTTT.

This clone came up once. V usage is TRBV5-4 and J usage is TRBJ1-5, with TRBD1 matching over 9 bases. Germline lookup yields CDR1 SGHNT and CDR2 YYREEE (reference sequence). V shed 4 bases and J 5 bases; nucleotides not matched to a gene: 7. The CDR3 is 15 amino acids. The CDR3 nucleotides are TGTGCCAGCAGCGCAGGACAGGGGACCGATCAGCCCCAGCATTTT. It encodes CASSAGQGTDQPQHF.

The chain uses TRBV4-2 and TRBJ1-1, with D perhaps matching TRBD1 (5 bases). V dropped 0 bases and J dropped 5 bases, with 10 bases sitting between them. This CDR3 is 14 amino acids long. Germline V lookup: CDR1 LGHNA, CDR2 YNFKEQ. CDR3 coding DNA: TGTGCCAGCAGCCAAGAGAAAAGGGGAACTGAAGCTTTCTTT. This codes for CASSQEKRGTEAFF.